This is a list of T cell receptor beta chains from one sample in a study of cytomegalovirus exposure and HLA in healthy donors. Sequenced by immunoSEQ multiplex PCR; TCRdb stores in-frame clones only, minus some. Of 150,000 to 200,000 clones listed, roughly 70% are singletons. The sample consisted of PBMCs. The source of these receptors is a man in his thirties or forties in good health and CMV-seropositive. The CDR3 runs from the conserved cysteine through the conserved F or W. The D gene is left open where the match is weak. The listing skips clone size in some rows; elsewhere it reads once, few, many or a size class.

d_call clone_size j_call v_call cdr3_aa cdr3_nt
- - TRBJ1-1 TRBV18 CASSPGWGDTEAFF TGTGCCAGCTCACCGGGGTGGGGAGACACTGAAGCTTTCTTT
TRBD2 - TRBJ2-7 TRBV19 CASSIDSGSSEQYF TGTGCCAGTAGTATAGATAGCGGGAGCAGCGAGCAGTACTTC
- - TRBJ1-2 TRBV10-3 CAIRGGAEYGYTF TGTGCCATCAGGGGGGGGGCGGAGTATGGCTACACCTTC
TRBD2 - TRBJ2-3 TRBV28 CASSLFTQTSGKTDTQYF TGTGCCAGCAGTTTATTTACTCAGACTAGCGGGAAGACAGATACGCAGTATTTT
- - TRBJ1-1 TRBV27 CASSSTQGVAEAFF TGTGCCAGCAGTAGCACGCAGGGTGTAGCTGAAGCTTTCTTT
- - TRBJ2-7 TRBV6-5 CASSVLTYEQYF TGTGCCAGCAGTGTCTTAACCTACGAGCAGTACTTC
TRBD1 - TRBJ1-2 TRBV27 CASSSTPGTGGGGYTF TGTGCCAGCAGCTCTACCCCCGGGACAGGGGGCGGCGGCTACACCTTC
- - TRBJ1-1 TRBV28 CASSLPSYTEAFF TGTGCCAGCAGTTTACCCAGTTACACTGAAGCTTTCTTT
- - TRBJ2-3 TRBV12-5 CASGFNPGFIRDTQYF TGTGCTAGTGGTTTTAACCCAGGGTTCATCCGAGATACGCAGTATTTT
- - TRBJ1-1 TRBV5-4 CASSSRGRGSSEAFF TGTGCCAGCAGCTCTCGTGGTCGGGGTAGTAGTGAAGCTTTCTTT
TRBD1 - TRBJ2-5 TRBV18 CASSKWDRDQETQYF TGTGCCAGCTCAAAATGGGACAGGGACCAAGAGACCCAGTACTTC
- - TRBJ2-4 TRBV9 CASSESPVEDIQYF TGTGCCAGCAGCGAGAGCCCGGTCGAGGACATTCAGTACTTC
TRBD1 - TRBJ2-3 TRBV10-3 CAISPGQGATDTQYF TGTGCCATCAGTCCGGGACAGGGGGCGACAGATACGCAGTATTTT
TRBD1 - TRBJ1-2 TRBV7-2 CASSLQQGAFLGYTF TGTGCCAGCAGCTTACAACAGGGGGCCTTCTTAGGCTACACCTTC
- few TRBJ2-1 TRBV6-4 CASSDSTGNEQFF TGTGCCAGCAGTGACTCGACGGGCAATGAGCAGTTCTTC
- - TRBJ1-2 TRBV6-5 CASRGGTYLFYGYTF TGTGCCAGCAGGGGGGGGACCTACTTATTCTATGGCTACACCTTC
TRBD1 - TRBJ1-5 TRBV9 CASSSETGAGNQPQHF TGTGCCAGCAGCTCTGAAACAGGGGCGGGCAATCAGCCCCAGCATTTT
- - TRBJ2-5 TRBV28 CASSSTPGRDEQETQYF TGTGCCAGCAGTTCCACTCCGGGGCGGGACGAACAAGAGACCCAGTACTTC
TRBD1 - TRBJ2-5 TRBV13 CASSPRDSQETQYF TGTGCCAGCAGCCCCCGGGACAGCCAAGAGACCCAGTACTTC
TRBD2 few TRBJ2-1 TRBV10-1 CASSDLAGGYNEQFF TGCGCCAGCAGTGATCTAGCGGGAGGGTACAATGAGCAGTTCTTC
TRBD1 - TRBJ2-3 TRBV6-6 CASSYSGTGGPDTQYF TGTGCCAGCAGTTACTCCGGGACAGGGGGGCCGGATACGCAGTATTTT
- once TRBJ2-7 TRBV7-9 CASTHTGLLSYEQYF TGTGCCAGCACCCATACAGGGTTACTCTCCTACGAGCAGTACTTC
TRBD1 few TRBJ1-5 TRBV7-8 CASSRFQGAPNQPQHF TGTGCCAGCAGCCGCTTCCAGGGGGCCCCCAATCAGCCCCAGCATTTT
- - TRBJ2-3 TRBV19 CASKPGLREDTQYF TGTGCCAGCAAACCCGGGTTACGTGAAGATACGCAGTATTTT
TRBD2 few TRBJ2-1 TRBV7-9 CASTQELAGASSEQFF TGTGCCAGCACCCAGGAACTAGCGGGAGCTAGTAGTGAGCAGTTCTTC
- - TRBJ2-5 TRBV7-8 CASTPRQGRRGEVMETQYF TGTGCCAGCACCCCAAGGCAAGGGCGGCGGGGAGAGGTCATGGAGACCCAGTACTTC
TRBD1 - TRBJ1-2 TRBV19 CASSRSPGTGAPPSNYGYTF TGTGCCAGTAGTAGAAGCCCCGGGACAGGGGCTCCTCCCTCTAACTATGGCTACACCTTC
- once TRBJ1-1 TRBV5-1 CASKQITDTEAFF TGCGCCAGTAAACAGATTACGGACACTGAAGCTTTCTTT
- - TRBJ1-4 TRBV19 CASSIAQNEKLFF TGTGCCAGTAGTATAGCCCAGAATGAAAAACTGTTTTTT
TRBD1 - TRBJ2-7 TRBV9 CASSAQGASSYEQYF TGTGCCAGCAGCGCACAGGGGGCAAGCTCCTACGAGCAGTACTTC
- - TRBJ1-3 TRBV6-5 CASSYGRSSGNTIYF TGTGCCAGCAGTTACGGCAGATCCTCTGGAAACACCATATATTTT
- - TRBJ2-1 TRBV18 CASSPQGGHYNEQFF TGTGCCAGCTCACCCCAGGGGGGCCACTACAATGAGCAGTTCTTC
- - TRBJ2-5 TRBV5-1 CATSRGGLAAAQPQYF TGCGCCACCTCTCGGGGCGGTTTAGCGGCTGCTCAGCCCCAGTACTTC
- once TRBJ2-3 TRBV5-1 CASSLALASRGTDTQYF TGCGCCAGCAGCTTGGCTTTAGCCTCCCGGGGGACAGATACGCAGTATTTT
- - TRBJ1-3 TRBV7-9 CASRGGAGNTIYF TGTGCCAGCAGGGGGGGTGCTGGAAACACCATATATTTT
- - TRBJ2-7 TRBV7-9 CASSLDGRGLPYEQYF TGTGCCAGCAGCTTAGACGGCCGGGGATTGCCCTACGAGCAGTACTTC
TRBD1 - TRBJ1-5 TRBV18 CASSPRNPGQGYQPQHF TGTGCCAGCTCACCACGAAATCCGGGACAGGGTTACCAGCCCCAGCATTTT